This T cell receptor beta chain was found in a study of cytomegalovirus exposure and HLA in healthy donors. 13 Jbeta primers and 60 Vbeta primers were used for the PCR. Method: immunoSEQ multiplex PCR; TCRdb's copy keeps in-frame clones and lacks some. The sample has under 70,000 clones, 65% to 70% seen once; the top ten hold approximately 2.1%. V was pared by 3 bases and J by 3 bases, with 19 bases between. Germline-derived CDR1 and CDR2 are SGHDT and YYEEEE. The CDR3 is 16 amino acids. Material for sequencing was PBMCs. The chain is built from TRBV5-6 and TRBJ2-7, with D tentatively TRBD1 (6 bases). The TCR sequence derives from a woman in her 30s in good health and CMV-seronegative. CDR3 in DNA: TGTGCCAGCAGCTCCAGGGGACCTTGGGGCGTCTACGAGCAGTACTTC. Its translation is CASSSRGPWGVYEQYF.